What follows are 14 T cell receptor beta chains derived from one specimen sequenced in a study of blood T cell repertoires in COVID-19. Assay used: immunoSEQ multiplex PCR; TCRdb lists only in-frame clones, some missing. The data hold around 110,000 clones, with around nine tenths observed a single time. Specimen: peripheral blood. These receptors all come from a man in his forties with acute or convalescent COVID-19.

This chain joins TRBV6-5 and TRBJ1-2; 8 bases are a match to TRBD1. Trimming took 5 bases from V and 7 from J; bases not matched to a gene: 9. CDR3 size: 14 residues. CDR1 and CDR2 from the germline V gene are MNHEY and SVGAGI. CDR3 bases: TGTGCCAGCAGTCCCCGCGGGACAGGAGGTGGCTACACCTTC. It yields the protein CASSPRGTGGGYTF.

This chain uses TRBV19 with TRBJ1-2, with a possible D match to TRBD1 (6 bases). The V end was cut by 8 bases, the J end by 2 bases, with 21 bases between. Germline CDR1 and CDR2: LNHDA and SQIVND (reference sequence). The CDR3 covers 16 residues. The CDR3 DNA follows: TGTGCCAGTTTTACCCGGACAGCGCGGCGGAACTATGGCTACACCTTC. This encodes CASFTRTARRNYGYTF.

The chain links TRBV7-3 to TRBJ2-1; 12 bases line up with TRBD2. V lost 0 bases and J lost 4; bases outside the gene matches: 4. CDR1 is SGHTA, CDR2 FQGTGA, per germline. The CDR3 runs to 17 residues. The CDR3 region is CASSLTLAGGSYNEQFF. CDR3 in DNA: TGTGCCAGCAGCTTAACACTAGCGGGGGGTTCTTACAATGAGCAGTTCTTC.

This chain connects TRBV4-1 to TRBJ1-1; 9 positions agree with TRBD1. V trimming: 5 bases; J trimming: 5 bases; junction bases outside the gene matches: 9. Germline CDR1 reads MGHRA; CDR2 reads YSYEKL. CDR3 length equals 15 residues. The CDR3 here is CASSATGTGWTEAFF. The CDR3 DNA sequence: TGCGCCAGCAGCGCGACCGGGACAGGGTGGACTGAAGCTTTCTTT.

The chain has TRBV6-5 and TRBJ1-1; D might be TRBD1 (6 bases). Per the germline V gene, CDR1 is MNHEY and CDR2 is SVGAGI. The length of the CDR3 is 15 residues. V was trimmed by 5 bases and J by 6 bases, leaving 19 bases between them. The CDR3 coding sequence is TGTGCCAGCAGTACTAGGGGAGGGGGGGAAGCTGAAGCTTTCTTT. Protein: CASSTRGGGEAEAFF.

This clone was seen repeatedly, ten times or more. The chain joins TRBV5-1 to TRBJ2-5; 10 bases fit TRBD2. The germline CDR1 and CDR2 sequences are SGHRS and YFSETQ. The junction had 7 bases not matched to a gene; V was cut back by 0 bases and J by 5 bases. This CDR3 contains 16 residues. CDR3: CASSLDLAGAAETQYF. DNA of the CDR3: TGCGCCAGCAGCTTGGATCTAGCGGGAGCTGCGGAGACCCAGTACTTC.

V is TRBV30 and J is TRBJ2-3, with D maybe TRBD2 (7 bases). The CDR3 is 14 amino acids. The V and J ends lost 2 bases and 11 bases respectively, with 20 bases between them. The germline V gene has CDR1 GTSNPN and CDR2 SVGIG (reference sequence). CDR3 nucleotides: TGTGCCTGGAGTTTGGGGGGGCCCGGAATTAAGCAGTATTTT. It translates to CAWSLGGPGIKQYF.

CDR3 sequence reads: CATYYGYTF. CDR3 coding DNA: TGTGCCACATACTATGGCTACACCTTC. V is TRBV19 and J is TRBJ1-2; D gene unclear. V lost 10 bases, J lost 3 bases, and 3 bases lay in between. The CDR3 sequence is 9 residues long. Germline CDR1 reads LNHDA; CDR2 reads SQIVND (reference sequence).

CDR3 DNA: TGTGCCAGCAGTTACTCTTTCAAGGGACAGGGGGTCTATAGCAATCAGCCCCAGCATTTT. Protein product: CASSYSFKGQGVYSNQPQHF. The rearrangement joins TRBV6-2 or TRBV6-3 to TRBJ1-5; 11 bases align to TRBD1. Germline V gene lookup returns CDR1 MNHEY and CDR2 SVGEGT. The V segment lost 0 bases and the J segment 0 bases; nucleotides outside the gene matches: 10. CDR3 size: 20 residues.

This clone was seen just once. V and J are TRBV12-3 or TRBV12-4 and TRBJ2-5; the D is unclear. Trimming cost V 3 bases and J 1 base, with 6 bases left between them. This CDR3 contains 13 residues. Here the CDR3 reads CASSFSSQETQYF. The CDR3 region has the DNA TGTGCCAGCAGTTTTTCTAGCCAAGAGACCCAGTACTTC.

This rearrangement joins TRBV29-1 to TRBJ1-2; possibly TRBD1 for D (6 bases). Germline V gene lookup returns CDR1 SQVTM and CDR2 ANQGSEA. The length of the CDR3 is 14 residues. V was trimmed by 3 bases and J by 4 bases, leaving 15 bases between them. The DNA of the CDR3 is TGCAGCGTTGACCGGGGGGGGCAGGTCTATGGCTACACCTTC. This codes for CSVDRGGQVYGYTF. Full variable domain (missing parts from reference TRBV29-1 and TRBJ1-2): SAVISQKPSRDICQRGTSLTIQCQVDSQVTMMFWYRQQPGQSLTLIATANQGSEATYESGFVIDKFPISRPNLTFSTLTVSNMSPEDSSIYLCSVDRGGQVYGYTFGSGTRLTVV.

The genes are TRBV7-9 and TRBJ2-5; TRBD1 aligns across 7 bases. Trimming at V came to 11 bases and at J to 0 bases, leaving 6 bases not matched to a gene. Looked up from germline, CDR1 is SEHNR and CDR2 is FQNEAQ (reference sequence). The CDR3 totals 13 residues. The CDR3 coding sequence is TGTGCCGGCGTTACAGGGGACCAAGAGACCCAGTACTTC. This encodes CAGVTGDQETQYF. The whole variable domain, filled in from reference TRBV7-9 and TRBJ2-5, reads DTGVSQNPRHKITKRGQNVTFRCDPISEHNRLYWYRQTLGQGPEFLTYFQNEAQLEKSRLLSDRFSAERPKGSFSTLEIQRTEQGDSAMYLCAGVTGDQETQYFGPGTRLLVL.

The chain joins TRBV9 to TRBJ2-5; 10 nucleotides line up with TRBD2. The CDR3 has 15 amino acids. V was pared by 3 bases and J by 2 bases, with 4 bases of the junction left unmatched. Germline CDR1 reads SGDLS; CDR2 reads YYNGEE. CDR3 sequence (DNA): TGTGCCAGCAGCGAGGAAGCGGGAGGGCAAGAGACCCAGTACTTC. Translated: CASSEEAGGQETQYF.

V usage is TRBV7-9 and J usage is TRBJ1-3; 7 bases are a match to TRBD1. This CDR3 is 16 amino acids long. V dropped 4 bases and J dropped 2; count of bases not matched to a gene: 8. CDR1 and CDR2 from the germline V gene are SEHNR and FQNEAQ (reference sequence). The CDR3 protein is CASSSRQGSPGNTIYF. The DNA of the CDR3 is TGTGCCAGCAGCTCCAGACAGGGTAGCCCTGGAAACACCATATATTTT.